This TCR beta chain was retrieved from a study of CD8+CD57+ T cells in acquired aplastic anemia (dated by TCRdb to between 2017 and 2018). Background on the whole study: DNA extracted from sorted CD4+ and CD8+ cells had a mean of around 3 ug, with a range of about 0.2 to 30 ug. CD8+CD57+ expansion was defined as frequency above the mean frequency observed in healthy subjects.

Trimming removed 7 bases from V and 0 bases from J, leaving 8 bases between the germline ends. CDR1 SNHLY and CDR2 FYNNEI are derived from the germline V gene. Including cysteine and phenylalanine, the CDR3 has 13 amino acids. Just CDR3 DNA is preserved here, 39 bases in frame from base 1. Expansion of CD8+CD57+ cells had been shown by flow cytometry in the patients chosen for sequencing. All patients had severe acquired aplastic anemia diagnosed by International Study of Aplastic Anemia and Agranulocytosis and Camitta criteria. At the time blood was sampled, none of the patients had received any therapy. TCR repertoires of sorted CD4+ and CD8+ blood T cells from severe aplastic anemia patients and healthy subjects were deep-sequenced in the study. Patients were enrolled under clinicaltrials.gov protocols 00001620, 01623167, 00001397, 00071045, 00081523 and 00961064 in the USA. Ficoll-Paque density gradient centrifugation was used to isolate peripheral blood mononuclear cells. Before DNA was extracted, CD4+ and CD8+ T cells were sorted using either FACS or magnetic beads.

This clonotype was found once. The specificity of this receptor is unknown. Base qualities are not provided; no much larger clone lies one nucleotide away. One read yields weak evidence. Overall results and qualifications from the work: Twenty-nine CD8+ CDR3 sequences were found in both patients and controls but appeared to be highly expressed in patients and within the immunodominant clones of the patients. No significant difference in CD8+ Simpson's diversity was found between patients and healthy controls (P=0.060).

TCR beta VDJ combination and CDR3 sequence profiling used genomic DNA as the template. An Illumina HiSeq 2000 was used for TCR repertoire sequencing. For the original study's pipeline: Repertoire assessment relied on Simpson's diversity index, CDR3 size and DJ length profiles, and TRBV/TRBJ rearrangement plots. The most abundant DNA sequence in the deep sequencing data was defined as the immunodominant clone. CDR3 amino acid sequences were screened for sharing across subjects and were compared with published repertoires and the VDJdb database. TCRdb cleaned the public reads at Q25 with fastp, built clones with MiXCR and kept in-frame beta chains. Rows are combined by CDR3 protein, so each entry shows the most common genes and DNA. None of the V and J calls come from the authors' own analysis; TCRdb made them. The table for this sample lists around 290,000 distinct CDR3 sequences; 45% to 65% of them were counted only once. The top ten clonotypes cover around 1.3% of the sample.

Material for sequencing was sorted CD4+, CD8+, or CD8+CD57+ T cells (not recorded which) from PBMCs. The receptor chain draws on TRBV2 and TRBJ2-3; 6 matching bases give a weak D call of TRBD1. The TCR sequence derives from a human donor with aplastic anemia. CDR3 reads: CASTGVSTDTQYF. The DNA sequence is as follows: TGTGCCAGCACAGGGGTCAGCACAGATACGCAGTATTTT. The reference TRBV2 and TRBJ2-3 proteins fill in what lies around the CDR3, so the full variable domain reads EPEVTQTPSHQVTQMGQEVILRCVPISNHLYFYWYRQILGQKVEFLVSFYNNEISEKSEIFDDQFSVERPDGSNFTLKIRSTKLEDSAMYFCASTGVSTDTQYFGPGTRLTVL.